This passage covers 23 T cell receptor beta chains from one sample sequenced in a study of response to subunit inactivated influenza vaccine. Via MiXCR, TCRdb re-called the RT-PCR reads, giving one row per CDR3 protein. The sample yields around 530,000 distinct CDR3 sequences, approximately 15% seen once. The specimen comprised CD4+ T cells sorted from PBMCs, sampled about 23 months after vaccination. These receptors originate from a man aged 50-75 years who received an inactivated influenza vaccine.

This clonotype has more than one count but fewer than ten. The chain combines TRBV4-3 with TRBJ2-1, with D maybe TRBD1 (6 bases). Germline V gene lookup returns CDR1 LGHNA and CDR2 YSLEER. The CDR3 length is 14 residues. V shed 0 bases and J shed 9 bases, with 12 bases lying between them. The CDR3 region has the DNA TGCGCCAGCAGCCAAGATCCCGACAGGCGTGAGCAGTTCTTC. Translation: CASSQDPDRREQFF.

The CDR3 loop is CAISESEGTAEAFF. CDR3 nucleotide sequence: TGTGCCATCAGTGAGTCGGAGGGGACCGCTGAAGCTTTCTTT. V usage is TRBV10-3 and J usage is TRBJ1-1; perhaps TRBD1 as D (5 bases). The CDR3 sequence is 14 residues long. V lost 0 bases to trimming and J lost 6 bases, with 11 bases between them. Germline CDR1 and CDR2: ENHRY and SYGVKD.

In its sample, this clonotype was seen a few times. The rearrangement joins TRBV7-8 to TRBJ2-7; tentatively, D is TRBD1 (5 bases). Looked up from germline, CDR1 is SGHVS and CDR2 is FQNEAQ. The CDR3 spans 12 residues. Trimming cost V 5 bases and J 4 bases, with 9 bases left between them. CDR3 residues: CASSNRQYEQYF. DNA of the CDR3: TGTGCCAGCAGCAACCGACAGTACGAGCAGTACTTC.

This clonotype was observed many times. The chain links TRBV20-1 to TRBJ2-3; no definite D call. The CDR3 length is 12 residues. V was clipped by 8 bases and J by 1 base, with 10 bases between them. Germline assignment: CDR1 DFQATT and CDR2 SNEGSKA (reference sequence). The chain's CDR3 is CSPRYGTDTQYF. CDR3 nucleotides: TGCAGTCCAAGATACGGCACAGATACGCAGTATTTT.

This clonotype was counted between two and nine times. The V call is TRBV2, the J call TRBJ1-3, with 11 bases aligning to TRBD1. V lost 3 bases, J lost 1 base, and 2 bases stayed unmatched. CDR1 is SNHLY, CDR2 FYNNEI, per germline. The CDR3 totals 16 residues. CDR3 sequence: CASSEGQGESGNTIYF. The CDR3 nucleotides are TGTGCCAGCAGTGAGGGACAGGGGGAATCTGGAAACACCATATATTTT.

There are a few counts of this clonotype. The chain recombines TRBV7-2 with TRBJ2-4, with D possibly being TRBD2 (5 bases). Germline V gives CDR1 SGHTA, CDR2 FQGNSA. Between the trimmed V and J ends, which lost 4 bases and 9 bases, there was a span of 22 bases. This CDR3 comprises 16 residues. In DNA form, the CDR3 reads TGTGCCAGCAGCTCCAGCGGTGGCAGCCATAGTCCCATTCAGTACTTC. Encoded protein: CASSSSGGSHSPIQYF.

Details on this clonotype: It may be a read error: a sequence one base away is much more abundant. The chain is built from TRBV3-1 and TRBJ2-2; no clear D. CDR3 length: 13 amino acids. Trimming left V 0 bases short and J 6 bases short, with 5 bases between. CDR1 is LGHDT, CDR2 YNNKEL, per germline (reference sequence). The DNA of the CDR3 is TGTGCCAGCAGCCAAGATGAGGCCGGGGAGCTGTTTTTT. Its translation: CASSQDEAGELFF.

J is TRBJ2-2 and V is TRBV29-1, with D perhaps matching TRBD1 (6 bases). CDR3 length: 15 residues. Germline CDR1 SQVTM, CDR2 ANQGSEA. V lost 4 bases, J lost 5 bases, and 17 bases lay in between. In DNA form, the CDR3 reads TGCAGCGTTGGATTTCCCGGACAGAGGACCGGGGAGCTGTTTTTT. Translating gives CSVGFPGQRTGELFF.

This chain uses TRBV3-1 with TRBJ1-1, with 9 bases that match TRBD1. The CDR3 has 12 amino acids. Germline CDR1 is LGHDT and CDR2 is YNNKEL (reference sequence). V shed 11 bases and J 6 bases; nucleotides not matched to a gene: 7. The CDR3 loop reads CAGQGTGPEAFF. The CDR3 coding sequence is TGTGCCGGCCAAGGGACAGGGCCTGAAGCTTTCTTT.

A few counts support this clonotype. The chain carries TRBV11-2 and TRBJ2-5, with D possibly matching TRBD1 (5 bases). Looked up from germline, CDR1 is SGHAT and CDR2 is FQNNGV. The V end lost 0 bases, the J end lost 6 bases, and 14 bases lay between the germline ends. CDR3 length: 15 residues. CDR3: CASSLEGHLLKTQYF. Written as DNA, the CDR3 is TGTGCCAGCAGCTTAGAAGGACACCTCTTGAAGACCCAGTACTTC. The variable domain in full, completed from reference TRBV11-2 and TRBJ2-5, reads EAGVAQSPRYKIIEKRQSVAFWCNPISGHATLYWYQQILGQGPKLLIQFQNNGVVDDSQLPKDRFSAERLKGVDSTLKIQPAKLEDSAVYLCASSLEGHLLKTQYFGPGTRLLVL.

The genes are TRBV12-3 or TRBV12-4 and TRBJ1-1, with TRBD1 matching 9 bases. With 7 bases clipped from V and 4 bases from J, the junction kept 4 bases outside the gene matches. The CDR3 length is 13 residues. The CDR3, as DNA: TGTGCCAGCAAACAGACAGGGGGCACTGAAGCTTTCTTT. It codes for CASKQTGGTEAFF.

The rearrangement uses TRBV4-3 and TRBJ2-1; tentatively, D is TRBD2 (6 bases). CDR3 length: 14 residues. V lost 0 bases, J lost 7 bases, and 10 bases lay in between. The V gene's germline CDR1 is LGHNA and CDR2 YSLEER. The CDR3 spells CASSQDGRGNEQFF. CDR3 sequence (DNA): TGCGCCAGCAGCCAAGATGGACGGGGGAATGAGCAGTTCTTC.

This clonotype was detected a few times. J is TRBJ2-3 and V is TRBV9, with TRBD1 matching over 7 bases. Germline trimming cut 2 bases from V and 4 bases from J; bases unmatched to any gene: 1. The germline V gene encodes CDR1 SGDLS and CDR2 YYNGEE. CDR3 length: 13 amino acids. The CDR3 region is CASSVQGADTQYF. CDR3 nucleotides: TGTGCCAGCAGCGTGCAGGGGGCAGATACGCAGTATTTT.

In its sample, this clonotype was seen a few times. CDR3 nucleotide sequence: TGTGCCAGCAGCCTCGGACAGGGTGGCTACATTCAGTACTTC. This translates into CASSLGQGGYIQYF. The genes are TRBV5-4 and TRBJ2-4; TRBD1 matches 8 bases. Losses at the gene ends were 4 bases for V and 8 bases for J; bases not matched to a gene: 8. Germline assignment: CDR1 SGHNT and CDR2 YYREEE (reference sequence). The CDR3 has 14 residues.

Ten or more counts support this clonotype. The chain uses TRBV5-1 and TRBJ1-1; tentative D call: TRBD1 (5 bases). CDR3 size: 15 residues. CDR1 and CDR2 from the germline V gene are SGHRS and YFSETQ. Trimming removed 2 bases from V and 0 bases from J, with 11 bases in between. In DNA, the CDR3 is TGCGCCAGCAGCTTCGGGGGAGGTGTGAACACTGAAGCTTTCTTT. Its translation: CASSFGGGVNTEAFF.

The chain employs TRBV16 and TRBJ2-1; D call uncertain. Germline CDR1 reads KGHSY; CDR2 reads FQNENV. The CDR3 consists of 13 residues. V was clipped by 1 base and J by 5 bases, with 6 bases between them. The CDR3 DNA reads TGTGCCAGCAGCCAATTAAGAAACAATGAGCAGTTCTTC. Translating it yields CASSQLRNNEQFF.

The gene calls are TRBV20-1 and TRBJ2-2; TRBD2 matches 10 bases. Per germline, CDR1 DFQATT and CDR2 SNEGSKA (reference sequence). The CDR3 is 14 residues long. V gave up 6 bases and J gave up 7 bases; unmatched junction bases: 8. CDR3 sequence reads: CSAGSGRVGGELFF. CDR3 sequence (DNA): TGCAGTGCAGGGAGCGGGAGGGTTGGCGGGGAGCTGTTTTTT.

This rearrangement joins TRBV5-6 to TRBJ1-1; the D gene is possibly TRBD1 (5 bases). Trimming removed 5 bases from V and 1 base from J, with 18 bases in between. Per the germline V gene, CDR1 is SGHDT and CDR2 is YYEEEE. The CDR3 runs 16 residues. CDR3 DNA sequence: TGTGCCAGCAGACGAAGAACCGGGACTGAGAACACTGAAGCTTTCTTT. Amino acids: CASRRRTGTENTEAFF.

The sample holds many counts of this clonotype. As DNA, the CDR3 is TGCGCCAGCAGCTTTGGGCAGCTTAGTACCGGGGAGCTGTTTTTT. This encodes CASSFGQLSTGELFF. The gene calls are TRBV5-1 and TRBJ2-2; D unresolved. Deletions cut 2 bases from V and 5 bases from J, with 13 bases between. This CDR3 is built from 15 residues. The germline V gene has CDR1 SGHRS and CDR2 YFSETQ.

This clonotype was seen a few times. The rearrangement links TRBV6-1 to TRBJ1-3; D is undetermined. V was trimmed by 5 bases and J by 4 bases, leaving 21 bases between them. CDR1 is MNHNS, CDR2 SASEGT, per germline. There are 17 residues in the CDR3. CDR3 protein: CASSQLQRTGIGNTIYF. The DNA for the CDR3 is TGTGCCAGCAGTCAGCTTCAAAGGACGGGTATCGGAAACACCATATATTTT.

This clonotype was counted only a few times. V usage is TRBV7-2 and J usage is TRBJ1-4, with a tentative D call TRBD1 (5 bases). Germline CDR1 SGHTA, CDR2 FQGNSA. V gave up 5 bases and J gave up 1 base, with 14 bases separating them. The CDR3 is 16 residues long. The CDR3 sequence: CASSKDRALTNEKLFF. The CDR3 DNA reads TGTGCCAGCAGCAAAGACAGAGCTCTAACTAATGAAAAACTGTTTTTT.

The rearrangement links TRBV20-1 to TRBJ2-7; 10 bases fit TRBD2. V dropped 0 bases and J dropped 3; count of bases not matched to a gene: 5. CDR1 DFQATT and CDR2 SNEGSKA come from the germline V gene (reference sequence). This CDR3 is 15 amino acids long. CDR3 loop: CSARDAASGGYEQYF. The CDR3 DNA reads TGCAGTGCTAGAGATGCTGCTAGCGGGGGCTACGAGCAGTACTTC.

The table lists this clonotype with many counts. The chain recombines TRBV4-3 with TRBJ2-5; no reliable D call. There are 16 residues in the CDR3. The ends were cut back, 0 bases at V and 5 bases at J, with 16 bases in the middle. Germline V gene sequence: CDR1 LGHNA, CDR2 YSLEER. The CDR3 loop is CASSQDFGNFRETQYF. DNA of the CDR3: TGCGCCAGCAGCCAAGACTTTGGGAATTTTCGGGAGACCCAGTACTTC.